The 9 T cell receptor beta chains listed next were all sequenced from one sample in a study of shared clonotypes between healthy human individuals. Using immunoSEQ multiplex PCR, the repertoire was profiled, and TCRdb retains in-frame clones only, with some absent. The sample carries 2 million to 2.5 million clones, approximately 94% recorded once. Sample: naive CD4+ T cells sorted from blood. Subset reported: CD45RA+ positively selected. These TCRs come from a young man in good health.

This sequence joins TRBV6-1 and TRBJ2-5; D is ambiguous. In germline, CDR1 is MNHNS, CDR2 SASEGT. The CDR3 loop spans 15 amino acids. The V gene lost 4 bases and the J gene lost 1 base, with 13 bases spanning the gap. The CDR3 DNA reads TGTGCCAGCAGTGCACCCAGGCTAACCCAAGAGACCCAGTACTTC. Translating it yields CASSAPRLTQETQYF.

The gene calls are TRBV2 and TRBJ2-5, with TRBD1 as a possible D gene (5 bases). CDR1 is SNHLY, CDR2 FYNNEI, per germline. CDR3 length: 14 residues. Trimming took off 5 bases at V and 2 bases at J, with 12 bases between the two ends. The CDR3 sequence: CASSPRDTQETQYF. As DNA, the CDR3 is TGTGCCAGCAGTCCCAGGGATACGCAAGAGACCCAGTACTTC.

Only one count was recorded for this clone. The sample contains more than one DNA sequence encoding this CDR3. The genes are TRBV6-5 and TRBJ1-5; D might be TRBD1 (5 bases). Germline CDR1 and CDR2: MNHEY and SVGAGI. This CDR3 has 14 amino acids. V lost 3 bases and J 4 bases, leaving 10 bases between the germline ends. CDR3 DNA sequence: TGTGCCAGCAGTTATTCAGGGTTGAATCAGCCCCAGCATTTT. Protein product: CASSYSGLNQPQHF.

The sample holds one count of this clone. The V gene is TRBV6-1, the J gene TRBJ2-7; TRBD1 matches at 7 bases. Germline CDR1 and CDR2: MNHNS and SASEGT. V lost 4 bases and J lost 3; bases outside the gene matches: 6. This CDR3 is built from 14 residues. As DNA, the CDR3 is TGTGCCAGCAGTGGAACAGGGGCAGTCTACGAGCAGTACTTC. Translation: CASSGTGAVYEQYF.

The V gene is TRBV29-1, the J gene TRBJ2-1; weak D call: TRBD1 (6 bases). V was trimmed by 7 bases and J by 7 bases, leaving 14 bases between them. CDR1 and CDR2 (germline): SQVTM, ANQGSEA. CDR3 length: 12 amino acids. The CDR3 region has the DNA TGCAGCGGAGACAGGTGGGGAAATGAGCAGTTCTTC. The encoded protein is CSGDRWGNEQFF.

The CDR3 DNA reads TGTGCCAGTAGTACCGACAGGGGGCGTCAGGAGACCCAGTACTTC. Encoded protein: CASSTDRGRQETQYF. The V call is TRBV19, the J call TRBJ2-5; 10 bases are a match to TRBD1. Germline values: CDR1 LNHDA, CDR2 SQIVND (reference sequence). Unmatched junction bases numbered 7, after V lost 4 bases and J lost 5 bases. CDR3 length equals 15 residues.

This clone was recorded only once. The chain joins TRBV7-2 to TRBJ1-6; tentative D call: TRBD1 (5 bases). Deletions cut 9 bases from V and 0 bases from J, with 9 bases between. Germline V CDR1 and CDR2: SGHTA, FQGNSA. The length of the CDR3 is 14 residues. In DNA form, the CDR3 reads TGTGCCAGTAGCGGGGGCTCCTATAATTCACCCCTCCACTTT. Encoded protein: CASSGGSYNSPLHF.

The gene calls are TRBV10-3 and TRBJ2-1; D may correspond to TRBD1 or TRBD2 (5 bases each). V was trimmed by 3 bases and J by 6 bases, leaving 9 bases between them. CDR1 is ENHRY and CDR2 is SYGVKD in the germline V gene. This CDR3 is 13 amino acids long. CDR3 loop: CAISDRDPNEQFF. The CDR3 coding sequence is TGTGCCATCAGTGACCGGGACCCCAATGAGCAGTTCTTC.

This chain connects TRBV2 to TRBJ2-6; D is perhaps TRBD1 or TRBD2 (5 bases each). Germline assignment: CDR1 SNHLY and CDR2 FYNNEI. The V and J ends lost 7 bases and 0 bases respectively, with 13 bases between them. This CDR3 spans 16 amino acids. The CDR3 sequence is CASNSPGTSGANVLTF. CDR3 sequence (DNA): TGTGCCAGCAACAGTCCGGGGACCTCTGGGGCCAACGTCCTGACTTTC.